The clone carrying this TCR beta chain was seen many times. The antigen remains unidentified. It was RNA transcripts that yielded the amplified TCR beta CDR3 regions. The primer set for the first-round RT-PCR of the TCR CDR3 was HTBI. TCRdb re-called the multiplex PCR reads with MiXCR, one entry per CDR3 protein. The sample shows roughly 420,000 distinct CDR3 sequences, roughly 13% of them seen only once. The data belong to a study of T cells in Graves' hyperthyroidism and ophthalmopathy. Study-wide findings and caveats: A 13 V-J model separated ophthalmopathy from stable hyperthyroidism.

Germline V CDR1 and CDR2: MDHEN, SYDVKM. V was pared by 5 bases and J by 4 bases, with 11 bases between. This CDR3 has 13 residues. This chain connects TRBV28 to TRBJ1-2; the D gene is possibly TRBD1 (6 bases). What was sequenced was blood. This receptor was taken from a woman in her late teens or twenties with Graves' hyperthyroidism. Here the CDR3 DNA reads TGTGCCAGCAGTGTGGACAGCTCCTATGGCTACACCTTC. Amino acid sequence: CASSVDSSYGYTF.